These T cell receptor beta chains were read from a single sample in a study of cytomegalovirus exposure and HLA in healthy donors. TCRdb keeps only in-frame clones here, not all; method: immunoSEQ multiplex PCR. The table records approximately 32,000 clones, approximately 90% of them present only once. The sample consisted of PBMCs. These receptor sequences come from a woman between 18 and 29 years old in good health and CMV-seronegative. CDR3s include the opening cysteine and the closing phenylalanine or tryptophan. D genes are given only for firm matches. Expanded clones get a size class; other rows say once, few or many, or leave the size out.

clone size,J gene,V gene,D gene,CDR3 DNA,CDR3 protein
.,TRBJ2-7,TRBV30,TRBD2,TGTGCCTGGAGAGCCCCGGGGGGCTCCTACGAGCAGTACTTC,CAWRAPGGSYEQYF
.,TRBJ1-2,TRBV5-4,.,TGTGCCAGCAGCTTTGGACAGAACTATGGCTACACCTTC,CASSFGQNYGYTF
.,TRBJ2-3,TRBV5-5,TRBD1,TGTGCCAGCAGCGACAGGGGGCCCCCAGATACGCAGTATTTT,CASSDRGPPDTQYF
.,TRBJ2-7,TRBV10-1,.,TGCGCCAGCAGTGAGTCTCAGGGGCGTGAGCAGTACTTC,CASSESQGREQYF
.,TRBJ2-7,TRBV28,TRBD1,TGTGCCAGCAGTCCGGGACAGGTAACACACGAGCAGTACTTC,CASSPGQVTHEQYF
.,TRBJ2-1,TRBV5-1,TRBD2,TGCGCCAGCCGACTAGCGGAAGGGCAGTACTACAATGAGCAGTTCTTC,CASRLAEGQYYNEQFF
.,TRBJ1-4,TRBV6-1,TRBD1,TGTGCCAGCAGGGCGACAGGGCATGAAAAACTGTTTTTT,CASRATGHEKLFF
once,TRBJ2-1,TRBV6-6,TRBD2,TGTGCCAGCAGTCAATTGGGCGGGAGCTCCTACAATGAGCAGTTCTTC,CASSQLGGSSYNEQFF
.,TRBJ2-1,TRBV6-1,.,TGTGCCAGCAGTGTTTGGAGAAATGAGCAGTTCTTC,CASSVWRNEQFF
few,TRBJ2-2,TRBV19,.,TGTGCCAGTAGTATGTGGGGAGGAGACACCGGGGAGCTGTTTTTT,CASSMWGGDTGELFF
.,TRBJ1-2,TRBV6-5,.,TGTGCCAGCGGGGGGTCCCCTTATGGCTACACCTTC,CASGGSPYGYTF
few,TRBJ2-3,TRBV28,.,TGTGCCAGCAGTTTTTTTGCAGGGGAAAATACGCAGTATTTT,CASSFFAGENTQYF
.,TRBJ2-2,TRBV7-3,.,TGTGCCAGCAGTTTCGGTCAAACCGGGGAGCTGTTTTTT,CASSFGQTGELFF
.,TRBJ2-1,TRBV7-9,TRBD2,TGTGCCAGCACGGCTAGCGGGAGGCGATACAATGAGCAGTTCTTC,CASTASGRRYNEQFF
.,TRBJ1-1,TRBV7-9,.,TGTTCCAGCCAACAGGGTAACACTGAAGCTTTCTTT,CSSQQGNTEAFF
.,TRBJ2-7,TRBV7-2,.,TGTGCCAGCAGCCCCAGGGCCGAGCAGTACTTC,CASSPRAEQYF
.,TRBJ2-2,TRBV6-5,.,TGTGCCAGCAGTCCCAGGGAAACCGGGGAGCTGTTTTTT,CASSPRETGELFF
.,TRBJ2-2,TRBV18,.,TGTGCCAGCTCACCGGGACAGAACACCGGGGAGCTGTTTTTT,CASSPGQNTGELFF
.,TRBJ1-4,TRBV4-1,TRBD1,TGCGCCAGCAGCCAAGATAGAGGACCGGGGGCGGGAACCGACAGGGATGAAAAACTGTTTTTT,CASSQDRGPGAGTDRDEKLFF
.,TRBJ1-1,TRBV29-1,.,TGCAGCGTTTGGCACCCGAACACTGAAGCTTTCTTT,CSVWHPNTEAFF
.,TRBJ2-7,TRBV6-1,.,TGTGCCAGCAGTGAGGCCAGCTACGAGCAGTACTTC,CASSEASYEQYF
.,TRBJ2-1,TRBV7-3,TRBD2,TGTGCCAGCAGCTTTTATGCTAGCGGGACCTACAATGAGCAGTTCTTC,CASSFYASGTYNEQFF
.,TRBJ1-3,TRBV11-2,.,TGTGCCAGCAGCTTAGAAGGGGGTACTTGGAACACCATATATTTT,CASSLEGGTWNTIYF
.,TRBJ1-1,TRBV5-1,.,TGCGCCAGCAGCTTGGCCACGGCAGGGGTTAACACTGAAGCTTTCTTT,CASSLATAGVNTEAFF
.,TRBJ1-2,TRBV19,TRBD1,TGTGCCAGTAGTACCCCGGACAGGGTGGTTGGCTACACCTTC,CASSTPDRVVGYTF
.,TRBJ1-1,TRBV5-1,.,TGCGCCAGCAGCTTGGACTCGGGGAACACTGAAGCTTTCTTT,CASSLDSGNTEAFF
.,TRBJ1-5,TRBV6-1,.,TGTGCCAGCAGTGAAGGCAGGGCGGATCAGCCCCAGCATTTT,CASSEGRADQPQHF
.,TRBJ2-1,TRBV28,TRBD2,TGTGCCAGCAGCCTACTAGCGGGAAACTACAATGAGCAGTTCTTC,CASSLLAGNYNEQFF
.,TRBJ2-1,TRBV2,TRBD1,TGTGCCAGCAGCAGACAGGGGACAACTGACAATGAGCAGTTCTTC,CASSRQGTTDNEQFF
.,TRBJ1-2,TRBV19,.,TGTGCCAGTAGTCCGGGGGACTATGGCTACACCTTC,CASSPGDYGYTF
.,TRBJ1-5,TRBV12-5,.,TGTGCTAGTGGTTTTAACAGGGAAAGCAATCAGCCCCAGCATTTT,CASGFNRESNQPQHF
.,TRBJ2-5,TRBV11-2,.,TGTGCCAGCCGAAGCTTGCCGGGGAGAGAGACCCAGTACTTC,CASRSLPGRETQYF